Listed below are T cell receptor beta chains from one sample, sequenced in a study of OX40 agonist ivuxolimab in advanced cancers. Sequencing was performed with immunoSEQ multiplex PCR; in TCRdb, only in-frame clones are kept and a portion is missing. The sample yields 15,000 to 20,000 clones, more than 65% seen once. Sequenced here: CD4+ or CD8+ T cells sorted from blood, sampled in a trial of the OX40 agonist ivuxolimab. The receptors originated from an adult with an advanced solid tumor such as melanoma, head and neck, liver or kidney cancer. Both conserved end residues are part of each CDR3. The D gene is left open where the match is weak. For some rows the clone size is stated as once, few or many, or as a class when expanded; others skip it.

j_call | v_call | d_call | clone_size | cdr3_aa | cdr3_nt
TRBJ1-1 | TRBV5-6 | . | . | CASSRGPNTEAFF | TGTGCCAGCAGCCGTGGCCCGAACACTGAAGCTTTCTTT
TRBJ2-3 | TRBV6-1 | . | . | CASSRRDTNTDTQYF | TGTGCCAGCAGTCGCCGGGACACCAACACAGATACGCAGTATTTT
TRBJ1-1 | TRBV27 | . | few | CASRANTEAFF | TGTGCCAGCAGGGCGAACACTGAAGCTTTCTTT
TRBJ1-1 | TRBV30 | . | once | CAWRPDGSRTEAFF | TGTGCCTGGAGGCCGGACGGGAGTCGCACTGAAGCTTTCTTT
TRBJ1-5 | TRBV5-6 | . | . | CASSSIYSNQPQHF | TGTGCCAGCAGCTCTATTTATAGCAATCAGCCCCAGCATTTT
TRBJ2-7 | TRBV4-1 | TRBD1 | . | CASSQEGTGDYEQYF | TGCGCCAGCAGCCAAGAAGGGACAGGGGACTACGAGCAGTACTTC
TRBJ1-1 | TRBV19 | . | . | CASSIVAQDKAFF | TGTGCCAGTAGTATAGTGGCACAGGACAAAGCTTTCTTT
TRBJ1-1 | TRBV18 | . | . | CASSPVELDDAFF | TGTGCCAGCTCACCTGTTGAGTTGGACGACGCTTTCTTT
TRBJ2-1 | TRBV7-6 | TRBD1 | few | CASSLAGGGANEQFF | TGTGCCAGCAGCTTAGCAGGGGGCGGTGCGAATGAGCAGTTCTTC
TRBJ2-3 | TRBV11-2 | . | . | CASSSGVFGVSTDTQYF | TGTGCCAGCAGCTCAGGGGTATTCGGGGTGAGCACAGATACGCAGTATTTT
TRBJ2-7 | TRBV28 | TRBD2 | once | CASSLTAGGYSYEQYF | TGTGCCAGCAGTTTAACGGCGGGGGGCTATTCCTACGAGCAGTACTTC
TRBJ2-2 | TRBV28 | . | . | CASSLSSRQTDTGELFF | TGTGCCAGCAGTTTATCCTCCAGGCAGACGGACACCGGGGAGCTGTTTTTT
TRBJ2-6 | TRBV11-2 | . | . | CASSLVTASGANVLTF | TGTGCCAGCAGCTTAGTTACTGCCTCTGGGGCCAACGTCCTGACTTTC
TRBJ2-7 | TRBV4-1 | . | . | CASSRQAGSSYEQYF | TGCGCCAGCAGTCGACAGGCCGGGAGCTCCTACGAGCAGTACTTC
TRBJ2-7 | TRBV13 | . | . | CASSLVGEQYF | TGTGCCAGCAGCTTAGTTGGCGAGCAGTACTTC
TRBJ1-1 | TRBV10-2 | . | . | CASSEWSTLNTEAFF | TGCGCCAGCAGTGAATGGTCCACCTTGAACACTGAAGCTTTCTTT
TRBJ2-3 | TRBV4-1 | . | . | CASSPRTLASTDTQYF | TGCGCCAGCAGCCCCCGAACCCTCGCTAGCACAGATACGCAGTATTTT
TRBJ2-1 | TRBV7-6 | TRBD1 | . | CASSLRAGQGDNEQFF | TGTGCCAGCAGCTTAAGAGCAGGACAGGGGGACAATGAGCAGTTCTTC
TRBJ2-1 | TRBV28 | TRBD2 | . | CASRPSSGGGNEQFF | TGTGCCAGCAGGCCCTCTAGCGGAGGTGGTAATGAGCAGTTCTTC
TRBJ2-1 | TRBV2 | . | once | CASSALSNEQFF | TGTGCCAGCAGCGCCTTGAGTAATGAGCAGTTCTTC
TRBJ2-7 | TRBV28 | . | . | CASSSPRNYEQYF | TGTGCCAGCAGTTCCCCGAGGAATTACGAGCAGTACTTC
TRBJ1-5 | TRBV7-8 | TRBD1 | few | CASRSDDRGDQPQHF | TGTGCCAGCAGATCTGACGACAGGGGGGATCAGCCCCAGCATTTT
TRBJ1-2 | TRBV30 | TRBD1 | . | CAWSLTGGAGYTF | TGTGCCTGGAGTCTGACAGGGGGCGCGGGCTACACCTTC
TRBJ2-1 | TRBV7-9 | . | . | CASSLERWDGDEQFF | TGTGCCAGCAGCTTAGAGCGGTGGGACGGGGATGAGCAGTTCTTC
TRBJ2-7 | TRBV27 | . | . | CASSFLGAYEQYF | TGTGCCAGCAGTTTTCTGGGGGCCTACGAGCAGTACTTC
TRBJ1-5 | TRBV27 | . | few | CASSLVWDQPQHF | TGTGCCAGCAGTTTAGTTTGGGATCAGCCCCAGCATTTT
TRBJ1-1 | TRBV7-3 | TRBD1 | . | CASSPDRQGEAFF | TGTGCCAGCAGCCCGGACAGACAGGGGGAAGCTTTCTTT
TRBJ1-1 | TRBV12-5 | TRBD1 | . | CASGLGQGPYTEAFF | TGTGCTAGTGGTTTGGGACAGGGGCCCTACACTGAAGCTTTCTTT
TRBJ2-1 | TRBV9 | . | few | CASSVGDLYNEQFF | TGTGCCAGCAGCGTAGGGGATCTTTACAATGAGCAGTTCTTC
TRBJ1-6 | TRBV9 | TRBD1 | . | CASSDEDRGLNSPLHF | TGTGCCAGCAGCGATGAGGACAGGGGGCTTAATTCACCCCTCCACTTT
TRBJ2-1 | TRBV6-5 | TRBD2 | . | CASSYSVGGDNEQFF | TGTGCCAGCAGTTACTCGGTTGGGGGGGACAATGAGCAGTTCTTC
TRBJ2-5 | TRBV7-2 | TRBD1 | . | CASSLALGQGEGTQYF | TGTGCCAGCAGCTTAGCTCTCGGACAGGGGGAGGGGACCCAGTACTTC